The 32 T cell receptor beta chains reported below all come from one sample, sequenced in a study of fetal regulatory T cell absence and autoimmunity. TCRdb's table, derived via immunoSEQ multiplex PCR, lists solely in-frame clones and lacks some. The sample holds about 95,000 clones, roughly 78% seen once. Sequenced material: pancreas tissue. The receptors come from a male donor with IPEX syndrome.

This clone appeared a few times. CDR3 sequence: CASSGTFGYTF. CDR3 nucleotides: TGTGCCAGTAGCGGGACATTTGGCTACACCTTC. This sequence joins TRBV19 and TRBJ1-2; D perhaps matches TRBD1 (6 bases). This CDR3 contains 11 residues. Trimming pared 6 bases from V and 7 bases from J, leaving 9 bases between. Germline-derived CDR1 and CDR2 are LNHDA and SQIVND (reference sequence).

The V gene is TRBV5-8, the J gene TRBJ1-5, with unresolved D. Germline loops: CDR1 SGHTS, CDR2 YDEGEE. Trimming cost V 2 bases and J 0 bases, with 12 bases left between them. The CDR3 covers 16 residues. CDR3 DNA: TGTGCCAGCAGCTTTTACCGGGGTTCTAGCAATCAGCCCCAGCATTTT. Translated, it gives CASSFYRGSSNQPQHF.

The sample holds one count of this clone. The chain recombines TRBV27 with TRBJ1-2; a weak D match, TRBD1 (5 bases). Per germline, CDR1 MNHEY and CDR2 SMNVEV (reference sequence). V shed 2 bases and J shed 2 bases, with 9 bases lying between them. The CDR3 has 14 residues. The chain's CDR3 is CASSLHPGNYGYTF. The CDR3 DNA reads as TGTGCCAGCAGTTTACATCCAGGGAACTATGGCTACACCTTC.

The rearrangement links TRBV6-6 to TRBJ1-5, with D unclear. Germline V lookup: CDR1 MNHNY, CDR2 SVGAGI (reference sequence). CDR3 length equals 15 residues. V dropped 2 bases and J dropped 7 bases, with 15 bases sitting between them. In nucleotides, the CDR3 is TGTGCCAGCAGTTACGGAGGCAGGAATAGACAGCCCCAGCATTTT. It codes for CASSYGGRNRQPQHF.

CDR3 protein: CATMGSRETQYF. The CDR3 DNA sequence: TGTGCCACGATGGGTTCTCGAGAGACCCAGTACTTC. The J gene is TRBJ2-5, the V gene TRBV27; D unresolved. The CDR3 has 12 residues. CDR1 is MNHEY, CDR2 SMNVEV, per germline (reference sequence). Trimming pared 10 bases from V and 4 bases from J, leaving 13 bases between.

This clone has just a few counts. This chain uses TRBV6-1 with TRBJ2-3; no reliable D call. V gave up 2 bases and J gave up 1 base, with 4 bases separating them. In germline, CDR1 is MNHNS, CDR2 SASEGT. The CDR3 contains 13 residues. The DNA of the CDR3 is TGTGCCAGCAGTGAACAGGGCACAGATACGCAGTATTTT. Amino acid sequence: CASSEQGTDTQYF.

This clone was recorded only once. The chain recombines TRBV18 with TRBJ1-5, with D maybe TRBD1 (6 bases). V lost 6 bases and J lost 3, with 15 bases in between. Per the germline V gene, CDR1 is KGHSH and CDR2 is LQKENI. The CDR3 runs 15 residues. The CDR3: CASSPTGLFNQPQHF. The CDR3 nucleotides read TGTGCCAGCTCCCCAACAGGGTTATTCAATCAGCCCCAGCATTTT.

This clone turned up a few times. The chain joins TRBV19 to TRBJ2-2; maybe TRBD1 (6 bases). Between the trimmed V and J ends, which lost 7 bases and 6 bases, there was a span of 15 bases. This CDR3 comprises 14 residues. Germline V CDR1 and CDR2: LNHDA, SQIVND (reference sequence). CDR3 in amino acids: CASMGRGTSGELFF. DNA of the CDR3: TGTGCCAGTATGGGCAGGGGTACGTCCGGGGAGCTGTTTTTT.

The chain joins TRBV5-6 to TRBJ1-6, with D unresolved. Germline CDR1 is SGHDT and CDR2 is YYEEEE. This CDR3 is built from 15 residues. Deletions cut 4 bases from V and 1 base from J, with 9 bases between. The CDR3 spells CASSGTVSYNSPLHF. Here the CDR3 DNA reads TGTGCCAGCAGCGGAACAGTGTCCTATAATTCACCCCTCCACTTT.

J is TRBJ2-3 and V is TRBV19; perhaps TRBD1 as D (6 bases). CDR1 is LNHDA and CDR2 is SQIVND in the germline V gene (reference sequence). The CDR3 spans 14 residues. V was shortened by 10 bases and J by 6 bases, with 20 bases between the two germline ends. The CDR3 spells CATTPDRPWDTQYF. For the CDR3, the DNA is TGTGCCACGACCCCGGACAGACCCTGGGATACGCAGTATTTT.

This clone is categorized as medium-sized. The genes are TRBV7-8 and TRBJ2-7, with 11 bases fitting TRBD2. Germline values: CDR1 SGHVS, CDR2 FQNEAQ. The length of the CDR3 is 14 residues. The ends lost 5 bases at V and 2 bases at J; junction bases unmatched: 2. CDR3 protein: CASSGSGRAYEQYF. CDR3 sequence (DNA): TGTGCCAGCAGCGGTAGCGGGAGGGCCTACGAGCAGTACTTC. Combining the CDR3 with reference TRBV7-8 and TRBJ2-7 gives the whole variable domain GAGVSQSPRYKVAKRGQDVALRCDPISGHVSLFWYQQALGQGPEFLTYFQNEAQLDKSGLPSDRFFAERPEGSVSTLKIQRTQQEDSAVYLCASSGSGRAYEQYFGPGTRLTVT.

The chain employs TRBV18 and TRBJ2-3, with 11 bases matching TRBD2. Trimming at V came to 3 bases and at J to 1 base, leaving 9 bases not matched to a gene. CDR3 length: 18 residues. Germline CDR1 is KGHSH and CDR2 is LQKENI. CDR3 amino acids: CASSPRRLAGLRTDTQYF. The CDR3 DNA follows: TGTGCCAGCTCACCCCGGAGACTAGCGGGGTTGCGCACAGATACGCAGTATTTT.

The chain recombines TRBV27 with TRBJ1-2; unclear D gene. Germline CDR1 MNHEY, CDR2 SMNVEV (reference sequence). The CDR3 totals 13 residues. Trimming removed 3 bases at V and 8 bases at J, with 13 bases between. CDR3 sequence reads: CASSFSRAGGYTF. DNA of the CDR3: TGTGCCAGCAGTTTTAGTAGGGCTGGAGGCTACACCTTC.

The chain couples TRBV5-1 to TRBJ2-1, with 7 bases fitting TRBD2. The germline CDR1 and CDR2 sequences are SGHRS and YFSETQ. This CDR3 is 16 amino acids long. Trimming took 0 bases from V and 0 from J; bases not matched to a gene: 3. The DNA for the CDR3 is TGCGCCAGCAGCTTGGTTGGCGGGAGCTCCTACAATGAGCAGTTCTTC. It codes for CASSLVGGSSYNEQFF.

This rearrangement joins TRBV9 to TRBJ2-2; D might be TRBD2 (5 bases). This CDR3 contains 16 residues. Per germline, CDR1 SGDLS and CDR2 YYNGEE. V lost 0 bases and J 1 base, leaving 10 bases between the germline ends. CDR3 sequence reads: CASSVVSSRNTGELFF. CDR3 nucleotide sequence: TGTGCCAGCAGCGTAGTGTCTAGCCGGAACACCGGGGAGCTGTTTTTT.

The chain has TRBV7-2 and TRBJ2-4; D remains unclear. V lost 1 base, J lost 0 bases, and 13 bases lay in between. Germline values: CDR1 SGHTA, CDR2 FQGNSA. CDR3 length: 17 residues. The DNA for the CDR3 is TGTGCCAGCAGCTTAGTTTCGGAAACTTTAGCCAAAAACATTCAGTACTTC. Amino acid sequence: CASSLVSETLAKNIQYF.

V is TRBV30 and J is TRBJ2-4; D tentatively reads TRBD1 or TRBD2 (6 bases each). Per the germline V gene, CDR1 is GTSNPN and CDR2 is SVGIG (reference sequence). Trimming stripped 3 bases from V and 5 bases from J, with 11 bases between. This CDR3 is 13 amino acids long. The DNA of the CDR3 is TGTGCCTGGAGACGGGGGCTAGAAAACATTCAGTACTTC. Its protein is CAWRRGLENIQYF.

DNA of the CDR3: TGTGCCAGCAGCTACAGGGGGCCGGGAAGCACAGATACGCAGTATTTT. It yields the protein CASSYRGPGSTDTQYF. V is TRBV7-9 and J is TRBJ2-3, with TRBD1 identical over 9 bases. CDR1 and CDR2 from the germline V gene are SEHNR and FQNEAQ (reference sequence). The J segment lost 0 bases and the V segment lost 4 bases, leaving 5 bases of the junction unmatched. This CDR3 region has 16 residues. Together with reference TRBV7-9 and TRBJ2-3, the CDR3 gives the full variable domain: DTGVSQNPRHKITKRGQNVTFRCDPISEHNRLYWYRQTLGQGPEFLTYFQNEAQLEKSRLLSDRFSAERPKGSFSTLEIQRTEQGDSAMYLCASSYRGPGSTDTQYFGPGTRLTVL.

This clone was found once. This chain joins TRBV6-5 and TRBJ2-2; a weak D match, TRBD1 (5 bases). The CDR3 is made up of 13 amino acids. Trimming pared 2 bases from V and 8 bases from J, leaving 9 bases between. Germline-derived CDR1 and CDR2 are MNHEY and SVGAGI. In DNA, the CDR3 is TGTGCCAGCAGTTACCAGGGCGCGGGGGAGCTGTTTTTT. Translation: CASSYQGAGELFF.

The rearrangement uses TRBV7-2 and TRBJ1-2; D uncertain. The germline V gene encodes CDR1 SGHTA and CDR2 FQGNSA. The CDR3 is 14 amino acids. Between the trimmed V and J ends, which lost 0 bases and 2 bases, there was a span of 7 bases. The CDR3 protein is CASSLAGGNYGYTF. DNA for the CDR3: TGTGCCAGCAGCTTAGCGGGCGGAAACTATGGCTACACCTTC.

The chain uses TRBV15 and TRBJ2-3; TRBD2 matches 7 bases. CDR3 length: 16 amino acids. V shed 5 bases, J shed 0 bases, and the junction held 8 bases outside the gene matches. Germline CDR1 reads LNHNV; CDR2 reads YYDKDF (reference sequence). In nucleotides, the CDR3 is TGTGCCACCAGCCTTGCCCTAGCGGCGAGCACAGATACGCAGTATTTT. It translates to CATSLALAASTDTQYF.

The chain is built from TRBV27 and TRBJ2-1, with D possibly matching TRBD1 (6 bases). V lost 1 base to trimming and J lost 9 bases, with 10 bases between them. Germline assignment: CDR1 MNHEY and CDR2 SMNVEV (reference sequence). The CDR3 contains 13 residues. The CDR3 bases are TGTGCCAGCAGTTTATACTTAGGGGGTGAGCAGTTCTTC. As protein: CASSLYLGGEQFF.

Note on this clone: Different DNA sequences within this sample yield the same CDR3. The chain combines TRBV18 with TRBJ2-7; D call uncertain. Germline V CDR1 and CDR2: KGHSH, LQKENI. Trimming took off 1 base at V and 3 bases at J, with 1 base between the two ends. This CDR3 has 11 residues. CDR3 coding DNA: TGTGCCAGCTCACCACTCTACGAGCAGTACTTC. Protein product: CASSPLYEQYF.

This clone was detected only once. The gene calls are TRBV6-6 and TRBJ2-1; 10 bases fit TRBD2. CDR3 size: 15 residues. CDR1 MNHNY and CDR2 SVGAGI come from the germline V gene (reference sequence). The V segment lost 3 bases and the J segment 4 bases; nucleotides outside the gene matches: 3. CDR3 region: CASSYFSGGYNEQFF. The CDR3 region has the DNA TGTGCCAGCAGTTATTTTAGCGGGGGGTACAATGAGCAGTTCTTC.

J is TRBJ1-1 and V is TRBV5-1; 7 bases fit TRBD1. V shed 3 bases and J 7 bases; nucleotides not matched to a gene: 0. Germline CDR1 is SGHRS and CDR2 is YFSETQ. The CDR3 runs 11 residues. The CDR3 coding sequence is TGCGCCAGCAGCTACAGGGGTGAAGCTTTCTTT. Translated, it gives CASSYRGEAFF.

This clone has only a few counts. This chain uses TRBV2 with TRBJ2-3; D remains ambiguous. V lost 6 bases, J lost 0 bases, and 10 bases lay in between. CDR3 size: 14 residues. Germline loops: CDR1 SNHLY, CDR2 FYNNEI. CDR3 in DNA: TGTGCCAGCAGGAGAACACCTAGCACAGATACGCAGTATTTT. Encoded protein: CASRRTPSTDTQYF.

This clone was counted only a few times. DNA of the CDR3: TGTGCCAGCAGCTTGACAGGCGATGAGCAGTTCTTC. Its translation is CASSLTGDEQFF. The chain couples TRBV5-5 to TRBJ2-1; D perhaps matches TRBD1 (5 bases). V dropped 1 base and J dropped 8 bases, with 7 bases sitting between them. This CDR3 spans 12 amino acids. Germline V gives CDR1 SGHKS, CDR2 YYEKEE (reference sequence).

This clone turned up a few times. This CDR3 is also generated by other DNA sequences in the sample. V gene TRBV9 combines with J gene TRBJ1-2; D gene uncertain. The ends were cut back, 0 bases at V and 0 bases at J, with 3 bases in the middle. The CDR3 is made up of 13 amino acids. Germline CDR1 SGDLS, CDR2 YYNGEE. The CDR3 protein is CASSVGTNYGYTF. The CDR3 bases are TGTGCCAGCAGCGTAGGGACTAACTATGGCTACACCTTC.

This chain connects TRBV7-8 to TRBJ2-7; no clear D. V was pared by 4 bases and J by 0 bases, with 4 bases between. The germline V gene encodes CDR1 SGHVS and CDR2 FQNEAQ. The length of the CDR3 is 12 residues. The CDR3 region has the DNA TGTGCCAGCAGCTCGCTCTCCTACGAGCAGTACTTC. Its translation: CASSSLSYEQYF.

J is TRBJ2-7 and V is TRBV2; 11 nucleotides line up with TRBD1. Per germline, CDR1 SNHLY and CDR2 FYNNEI. V gave up 5 bases and J gave up 3 bases; unmatched junction bases: 3. CDR3 size: 14 residues. The CDR3 region has the DNA TGTGCCAGCAGTTGGGACAGGGGGGACTACGAGCAGTACTTC. This gives the protein CASSWDRGDYEQYF.

V gene TRBV9 combines with J gene TRBJ2-5; tentatively, D is TRBD2 (7 bases). V was clipped by 1 base and J by 4 bases, with 14 bases between them. CDR1 and CDR2 (germline): SGDLS, YYNGEE. CDR3 length equals 15 residues. The CDR3 nucleotides read TGTGCCAGCAGCGTACGTGGCGGGGGCCGAGAGACCCAGTACTTC. This translates into CASSVRGGGRETQYF.

The rearrangement joins TRBV6-1 to TRBJ2-3; unclear D gene. The CDR3 loop spans 15 amino acids. Germline V lookup: CDR1 MNHNS, CDR2 SASEGT. V lost 7 bases, J lost 3 bases, and 17 bases lay in between. The CDR3 is CASTLGAPGTDTQYF. In DNA form, the CDR3 reads TGTGCCAGCACCCTTGGAGCGCCTGGAACAGATACGCAGTATTTT.